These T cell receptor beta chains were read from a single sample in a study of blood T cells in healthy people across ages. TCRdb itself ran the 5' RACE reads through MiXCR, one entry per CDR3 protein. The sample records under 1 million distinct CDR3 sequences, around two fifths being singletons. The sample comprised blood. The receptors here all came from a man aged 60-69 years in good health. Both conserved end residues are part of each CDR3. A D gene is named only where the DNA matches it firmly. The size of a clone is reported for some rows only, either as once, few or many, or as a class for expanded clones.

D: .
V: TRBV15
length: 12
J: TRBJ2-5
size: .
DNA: TGTGCCACCAGCAGAGAGCTCGAGACCCAGTACTTC
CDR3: CATSRELETQYF

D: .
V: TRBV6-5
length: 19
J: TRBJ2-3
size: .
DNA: TGTGCCAGCAGTTCCCCCGCGCCAGCGGGTGGTTCTAGCACAGATGCGCAGTATTTT
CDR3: CASSSPAPAGGSSTDAQYF

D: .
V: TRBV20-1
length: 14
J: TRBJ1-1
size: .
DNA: TGCAGTGCTAGTCCGGGACAAGCCTACACTGAAGCTTTCTTT
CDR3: CSASPGQAYTEAFF

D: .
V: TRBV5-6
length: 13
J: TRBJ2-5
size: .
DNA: TGTGCCAGCAATCCCGGGGGACAAGAGACCCAGTACTTC
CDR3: CASNPGGQETQYF

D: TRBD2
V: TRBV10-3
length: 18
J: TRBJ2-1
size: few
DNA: TGTGCCATCAGTGGAGGCGGGGCTAGCGGGGAATACTACAATGAGCAGTTCTTC
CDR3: CAISGGGASGEYYNEQFF

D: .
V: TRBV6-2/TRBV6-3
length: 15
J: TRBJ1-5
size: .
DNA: TGTGCCAGCAGTTACGATGTGACAGGTGGTCAGCCCCAGCATTTT
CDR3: CASSYDVTGGQPQHF

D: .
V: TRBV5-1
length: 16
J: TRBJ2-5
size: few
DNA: TGCGCCAGCAGCTTGGCGTTCCGGAAGATCCCAGAGACCCAGTACTTC
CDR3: CASSLAFRKIPETQYF

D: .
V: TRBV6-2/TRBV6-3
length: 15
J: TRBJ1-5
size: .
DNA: TGTGCCAGCAGTTGGTGGCGGGACACAAATCAGCCCCAGCATTTT
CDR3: CASSWWRDTNQPQHF

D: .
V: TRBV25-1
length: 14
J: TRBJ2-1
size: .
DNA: TGTGCCAGCAGTGATCGTGACAAATGGCACGAGCAGTTCTTC
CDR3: CASSDRDKWHEQFF

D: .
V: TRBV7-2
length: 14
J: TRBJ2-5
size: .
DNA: TGTGCCAGCAGCCTACCTCCGGGGAGGGAGACCCAGTACTTC
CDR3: CASSLPPGRETQYF

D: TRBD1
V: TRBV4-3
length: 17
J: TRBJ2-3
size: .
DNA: TGCGCCAGCAGCCAAGTGTTTGTTCGACAGGGTACAGATACGCAGTATTTT
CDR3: CASSQVFVRQGTDTQYF

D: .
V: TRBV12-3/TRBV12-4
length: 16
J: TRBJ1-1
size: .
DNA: TGTGCCAGCAGTTTAGCGAGGCAGGGATCGGGCACTGAAGCTTTCTTT
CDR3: CASSLARQGSGTEAFF

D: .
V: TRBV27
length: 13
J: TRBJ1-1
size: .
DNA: TGTGCCAGCAGTTTAAACAACGTAGCGGAAGCTTTCTTT
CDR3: CASSLNNVAEAFF

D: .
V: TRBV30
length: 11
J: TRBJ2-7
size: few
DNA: TGTGCCTGGAGTAAGGTCTACGAGCAGTACTTC
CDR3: CAWSKVYEQYF